This T cell receptor beta chain was found in a study of response to subunit inactivated influenza vaccine. Study-level findings and limits: That few new T cells are recruited by each seasonal influenza vaccination was the authors' suggestion.

TCRdb reanalysed the RT-PCR reads using MiXCR and keeps one entry per CDR3 protein. This sample has about 480,000 distinct CDR3 sequences, with 10% to 15% found just once. V was clipped by 8 bases and J by 5 bases; unmatched bases: 10. Germline V CDR1 and CDR2: MNHEY, SVGEGT. This CDR3 spans 15 amino acids. Concerning this clonotype itself: What it binds is unknown.

V gene TRBV6-2 or TRBV6-3 combines with J gene TRBJ2-2; 8 nucleotides agree with TRBD1. The source material was PBMCs from blood, sampled roughly 48 days after vaccination. The TCR comes from a man in his fifties who received an inactivated influenza vaccine. This chain's CDR3 is CASGQGAIGTGELFF. The CDR3 DNA follows: TGTGCCAGCGGCCAGGGGGCGATAGGAACCGGGGAGCTGTTTTTT.